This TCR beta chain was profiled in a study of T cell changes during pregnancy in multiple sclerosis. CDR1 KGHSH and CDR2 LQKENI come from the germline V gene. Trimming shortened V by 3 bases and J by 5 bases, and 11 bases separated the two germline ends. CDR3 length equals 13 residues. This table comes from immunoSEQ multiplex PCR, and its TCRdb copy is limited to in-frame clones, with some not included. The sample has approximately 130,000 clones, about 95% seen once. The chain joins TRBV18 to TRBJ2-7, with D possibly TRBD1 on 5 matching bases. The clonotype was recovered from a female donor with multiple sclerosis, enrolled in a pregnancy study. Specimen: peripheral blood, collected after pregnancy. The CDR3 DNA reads TGTGCCAGCTCACCGGCAGGGTTCCACGAGCAGTACTTC. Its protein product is CASSPAGFHEQYF. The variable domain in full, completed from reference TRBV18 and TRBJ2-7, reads NAGVMQNPRHLVRRRGQEARLRCSPMKGHSHVYWYRQLPEEGLKFMVYLQKENIIDESGMPKERFSAEFPKEGPSILRIQQVVRGDSAAYFCASSPAGFHEQYFGPGTRLTVT.